The 31 T cell receptor beta chains listed next were all sequenced from one sample in a study of Graves' ophthalmopathy and Graves' hyperthyroidism. Scientists amplified the TCR beta CDR3 regions from RNA transcripts. HTBI-primed first-round RT-PCR preceded second-round multiplex PCR. Each CDR3 protein gets one entry after TCRdb re-called the multiplex PCR reads with MiXCR. The top ten clones hold roughly 7% of a sample with roughly 380,000 distinct CDR3 sequences, approximately 15% of them seen once. Specimen: peripheral blood. These receptors were collected from a woman under 30 with stable Graves' hyperthyroidism.

Notes on this clonotype: At one of its ends the junction is not consistent with the germline gene, which may arise from a read error. The rearrangement links TRBV12-3 or TRBV12-4 to TRBJ1-1; TRBD1 might be the D (6 bases). The CDR3 has 14 residues. In DNA, the CDR3 is TGTGCCAGCAGCCGGCGGGGGCGGAACACTGGAGCTTTCTTT. Encoded protein: CASSRRGRNTGAFF.

This clonotype was seen only a few times. The rearrangement links TRBV6-1 to TRBJ1-1; no definite D call. Germline assignment: CDR1 MNHNS and CDR2 SASEGT. V gave up 6 bases and J gave up 10 bases, with 18 bases separating them. The CDR3 spans 13 residues. The CDR3 bases are TGTGCCAGCAGCCCAGAGGACGCGGAAAGAGCTTTCTTT. Amino acids: CASSPEDAERAFF.

This clonotype was seen many times. The chain couples TRBV7-9 to TRBJ1-6; TRBD1 is a possible D gene (5 bases). The V gene's germline CDR1 is SEHNR and CDR2 FQNEAQ (reference sequence). The V and J ends lost 4 bases and 10 bases respectively, with 14 bases between them. This CDR3 has 14 amino acids. As DNA, the CDR3 is TGTGCCAGCAGCTCCCCCGGGGCCGACTCACCCCTCCACTTT. This encodes CASSSPGADSPLHF.

The CDR3 here is CASGGLAGRIATQYF. The CDR3 DNA reads TGTGCCAGCGGGGGACTAGCGGGGAGGATAGCTACGCAGTATTTT. The chain recombines TRBV12-3 or TRBV12-4 with TRBJ2-3; 13 positions agree with TRBD2. Trimming at V came to 8 bases and at J to 8 bases, leaving 10 bases not matched to a gene. CDR3 length equals 15 residues.

In its sample, this clonotype was seen many times. The chain carries TRBV9 and TRBJ1-2, with 12 positions matching TRBD1. This CDR3 has 15 residues. J was trimmed by 3 bases and V by 3 bases; bases with no gene match: 3. Germline-derived CDR1 and CDR2 are SGDLS and YYNGEE. The CDR3 nucleotides read TGTGCCAGCAGCGCCGGGACAGGGGGCCACTATGGCTACACCTTC. It yields the protein CASSAGTGGHYGYTF. Together with reference TRBV9 and TRBJ1-2, the CDR3 gives the full variable domain: DSGVTQTPKHLITATGQRVTLRCSPRSGDLSVYWYQQSLDQGLQFLIQYYNGEERAKGNILERFSAQQFPDLHSELNLSSLELGDSALYFCASSAGTGGHYGYTFGSGTRLTVV.

This clonotype was picked up many times. V gene TRBV2 combines with J gene TRBJ1-2; the match to TRBD1 covers 11 bases. With V trimmed by 10 bases and J by 8 bases, 12 bases remained unmatched. The V gene's germline CDR1 is SNHLY and CDR2 FYNNEI. The CDR3 runs 14 residues. Written as DNA, the CDR3 is TGTGCCACCCGGACAGGGGGCGCCCTGGGAGGCTACACCTTC. It translates to CATRTGGALGGYTF.

This clonotype was picked up many times. The rearrangement links TRBV19 to TRBJ2-7; possible D gene TRBD1, 5 bases. Germline V gene sequence: CDR1 LNHDA, CDR2 SQIVND (reference sequence). There are 15 residues in the CDR3. V gave up 6 bases and J gave up 0 bases, with 15 bases separating them. CDR3 coding DNA: TGTGCCAGTAGATTAAAACAGGAGACCTCCTACGAGCAGTACTTC. It is translated as CASRLKQETSYEQYF.

This clonotype came up many times. The chain carries TRBV12-3 or TRBV12-4 and TRBJ1-6, with TRBD1 as a possible D gene (5 bases). Trimming took 6 bases from V and 5 from J, leaving 11 bases between them. The CDR3 has 14 amino acids. The CDR3 reads CASSWGLDNSPLHF. The DNA for the CDR3 is TGTGCCAGCAGCTGGGGACTTGATAATTCACCCCTCCACTTT.

This clonotype showed up many times. The rearrangement joins TRBV19 to TRBJ2-5; D is ambiguous. This CDR3 has 14 amino acids. The ends were cut back, 3 bases at V and 1 base at J, with 9 bases in the middle. The germline V gene encodes CDR1 LNHDA and CDR2 SQIVND (reference sequence). Here the CDR3 DNA reads TGTGCCAGTAGTATTGACGGGTTCCAAGAGACCCAGTACTTC. Amino acid sequence: CASSIDGFQETQYF.

In this sample, this clonotype turned up many times. This chain uses TRBV5-1 with TRBJ1-2, with D unclear. The CDR3 runs 15 residues. Germline CDR1 SGHRS, CDR2 YFSETQ. V shed 0 bases and J shed 4 bases, with 13 bases lying between them. This CDR3 is CASSLAGAGTYGYTF. CDR3 DNA: TGCGCCAGCAGCTTGGCGGGTGCAGGCACCTATGGCTACACCTTC.

This clonotype was recorded many times. The chain has TRBV6-5 and TRBJ1-1, with D hard to call. CDR1 and CDR2 (germline): MNHEY, SVGAGI. The V and J ends lost 6 bases and 2 bases respectively, with 13 bases between them. The CDR3 is 14 amino acids. In DNA form, the CDR3 reads TGTGCCAGCAGATACGGCGGACCCAACACTGAAGCTTTCTTT. Residues: CASRYGGPNTEAFF.

The table lists this clonotype with many counts. CDR3 DNA sequence: TGTGCCAGCGGGAAGAACACTGAAGCTTTCTTT. It specifies CASGKNTEAFF. The gene calls are TRBV6-1 and TRBJ1-1; D unresolved. The germline CDR1 and CDR2 sequences are MNHNS and SASEGT. The CDR3 consists of 11 residues. The germline V and J ends were trimmed by 8 bases and 1 base, with 5 bases remaining between them.

In its sample, this clonotype was seen many times. The genes are TRBV27 and TRBJ2-7; the match to TRBD2 covers 9 bases. With V trimmed by 6 bases and J by 0 bases, 18 bases remained unmatched. CDR3 length: 19 amino acids. Germline V gene lookup returns CDR1 MNHEY and CDR2 SMNVEV (reference sequence). The CDR3 protein is CASSPPGTSSAFSSYEQYF. CDR3 nucleotide sequence: TGTGCCAGCAGCCCCCCCGGGACTAGCTCCGCCTTTAGCTCCTACGAGCAGTACTTC.

The chain is built from TRBV7-3 and TRBJ2-3; no reliable D call. The CDR3 runs to 13 residues. The V gene's germline CDR1 is SGHTA and CDR2 FQGTGA. V lost 2 bases and J lost 5, with 8 bases in between. The CDR3 spells CASSLVPEDTQYF. The CDR3 nucleotides read TGTGCCAGCAGCTTAGTCCCGGAAGATACGCAGTATTTT.

This clonotype occurred many times. This chain links TRBV5-1 with TRBJ1-1, with D perhaps matching TRBD1 (5 bases). The CDR3 contains 15 residues. V dropped 5 bases and J dropped 0 bases, with 14 bases sitting between them. Germline CDR1 is SGHRS and CDR2 is YFSETQ. DNA of the CDR3: TGCGCCAGCAGATCGGTGGGAGGGGTGAACACTGAAGCTTTCTTT. It specifies CASRSVGGVNTEAFF.

This clonotype was recorded a few times. A clone one base away is much larger, so this may be a read error. The rearrangement joins TRBV29-1 to TRBJ1-1, with D perhaps TRBD1 (6 bases). This CDR3 spans 13 amino acids. CDR1 is SQVTM and CDR2 is ANQGSEA in the germline V gene. CDR3 coding DNA: TGCAGCGTTGAGGGGGGCGGGAACACTGAAGCTTGCTTT. Its protein is CSVEGGGNTEACF.

This clonotype was counted only a few times. The genes are TRBV5-1 and TRBJ2-7; 7 bases are shared with TRBD1. This CDR3 is 14 amino acids long. Trimming removed 4 bases from V and 1 base from J; junction bases left unmatched: 5. CDR1 and CDR2 from the germline V gene are SGHRS and YFSETQ. The CDR3 loop is CASSQSGQSYEQYF. As DNA, the CDR3 is TGCGCCAGCAGCCAATCGGGACAGTCCTACGAGCAGTACTTC.

The chain carries TRBV11-1 and TRBJ2-7, with 9 bases that match TRBD1. J gave up 2 bases and V 0 bases, and 8 bases lay outside the gene matches. Germline CDR1 reads SGHAT; CDR2 reads FQDESV (reference sequence). This CDR3 has 17 residues. The DNA for the CDR3 is TGTGCCAGCAGCTTAGCGGGGCCCGGACAGGGGACCTACGAGCAGTACTTC. This gives the protein CASSLAGPGQGTYEQYF.

This clonotype was observed many times. The chain employs TRBV6-1 and TRBJ2-7; 10 bases line up with TRBD2. The germline V gene encodes CDR1 MNHNS and CDR2 SASEGT. V gave up 4 bases and J gave up 4 bases; unmatched junction bases: 7. The CDR3 totals 15 residues. CDR3 sequence reads: CASSVTGTSAYEQYF. DNA for the CDR3: TGTGCCAGCAGTGTGACCGGGACTAGCGCATACGAGCAGTACTTC.

V gene TRBV5-1 combines with J gene TRBJ2-7; D gene uncertain. The CDR3 is 13 amino acids. Germline V lookup: CDR1 SGHRS, CDR2 YFSETQ. With 0 bases removed from V and 7 bases from J, the gap between germline ends came to 11 bases. CDR3 region: CASSLETAWEQYF. For the CDR3, the DNA is TGCGCCAGCAGCTTGGAAACGGCTTGGGAGCAGTACTTC.

At least ten counts were recorded for this clonotype. V is TRBV7-9 and J is TRBJ2-5; TRBD2 matches 14 bases. CDR3 length: 16 amino acids. Germline V CDR1 and CDR2: SEHNR, FQNEAQ (reference sequence). Unmatched junction bases numbered 6, after V lost 5 bases and J lost 4 bases. CDR3 bases: TGTGCCAGCAGCCCCGGGACTAGCGGGGGTTCAGAGACCCAGTACTTC. It specifies CASSPGTSGGSETQYF.

This clonotype was seen ten or more times. The rearrangement uses TRBV7-6 and TRBJ1-6, with a possible D match to TRBD1 (5 bases). V was clipped by 0 bases and J by 9 bases, with 12 bases between them. Germline V gene sequence: CDR1 SGHVS, CDR2 FNYEAQ. The CDR3 length is 15 residues. CDR3 sequence reads: CASSLAAGLSSPLHF. CDR3 in DNA: TGTGCCAGCAGCTTAGCGGCAGGGTTAAGTTCACCCCTCCACTTT.

This clonotype was detected many times. This chain links TRBV7-3 with TRBJ2-2; TRBD2 agrees at 11 bases. The CDR3 has 15 residues. With V trimmed by 5 bases and J by 4 bases, 3 bases remained unmatched. The germline CDR1 and CDR2 sequences are SGHTA and FQGTGA. The CDR3: CASSPGLAVTGELFF. For the CDR3, the DNA is TGTGCCAGCAGCCCGGGACTAGCGGTCACCGGGGAGCTGTTTTTT.

V and J are TRBV7-9 and TRBJ2-4; possibly TRBD1 for D (6 bases). CDR3 length: 14 amino acids. The V and J ends lost 3 bases and 8 bases respectively, with 14 bases between them. Germline CDR1 SEHNR, CDR2 FQNEAQ (reference sequence). This chain's CDR3 is CASSFGQRLHIQYF. CDR3 DNA sequence: TGTGCCAGCAGCTTCGGACAGCGTTTGCACATTCAGTACTTC.

The CDR3 nucleotides read TGTGCCAGCCACGCCGCCGGGACAAACCTTAAAGCTTTCTTT. Residues: CASHAAGTNLKAFF. This chain joins TRBV18 and TRBJ1-1; tentative D call: TRBD1 (6 bases). The V end was cut by 8 bases, the J end by 9 bases, with 22 bases between. This CDR3 spans 14 amino acids. From germline, CDR1 is KGHSH and CDR2 LQKENI.

This chain connects TRBV9 to TRBJ2-7; the D gene is possibly TRBD2 (7 bases). The CDR3 is made up of 14 amino acids. The germline CDR1 and CDR2 sequences are SGDLS and YYNGEE. Trimming stripped 0 bases from V and 2 bases from J, with 9 bases between. The CDR3 DNA reads TGTGCCAGCAGCGTAGGCGGGGGCCCCTACGAGCAGTACTTC. This encodes CASSVGGGPYEQYF.

The genes are TRBV20-1 and TRBJ2-5; D gene uncertain. Germline V gives CDR1 DFQATT, CDR2 SNEGSKA (reference sequence). CDR3 size: 13 residues. V was clipped by 5 bases and J by 3 bases, with 13 bases between them. CDR3 sequence (DNA): TGCAGTGCTCGGAGCGTGGCGAAAGAGACCCAGTACTTC. This sequence encodes CSARSVAKETQYF.

This clonotype was observed many times. The V and J genes are TRBV6-2 or TRBV6-3 and TRBJ2-2; TRBD1 might be the D (6 bases). From germline, CDR1 is MNHEY and CDR2 SVGEGT. V was trimmed by 8 bases and J by 0 bases, leaving 19 bases between them. This CDR3 has 17 amino acids. The CDR3 loop reads CASSPLGGRSNTGELFF. The CDR3 nucleotides read TGTGCCAGCTCCCCCCTAGGGGGAAGATCGAACACCGGGGAGCTGTTTTTT.

The chain is built from TRBV11-2 and TRBJ2-7; tentative D call: TRBD2 (5 bases). The ends were cut back, 2 bases at V and 4 bases at J, with 12 bases in the middle. CDR3 length: 14 residues. Germline assignment: CDR1 SGHAT and CDR2 FQNNGV. CDR3 DNA sequence: TGTGCCAGCAGCTTATCGCCTAGCATGTACGAGCAGTACTTC. The encoded protein is CASSLSPSMYEQYF.

This clonotype has at least ten counts. The chain employs TRBV12-3 or TRBV12-4 and TRBJ2-7; D is undetermined. The ends were cut back, 4 bases at V and 2 bases at J, with 6 bases in the middle. This CDR3 spans 12 amino acids. Here the CDR3 reads CASSSKAYEQYF. The CDR3 nucleotides are TGTGCCAGCAGTTCGAAGGCCTACGAGCAGTACTTC.

This clonotype has a count of ten or more. The chain is built from TRBV6-1 and TRBJ1-2, with unresolved D. The germline gives CDR1 MNHNS, CDR2 SASEGT. This CDR3 contains 12 residues. The V end lost 3 bases, the J end lost 8 bases, and 10 bases lay between the germline ends. CDR3 nucleotide sequence: TGTGCCAGCAGTGACATTTTGGGGGGCTACACCTTC. Its protein is CASSDILGGYTF.